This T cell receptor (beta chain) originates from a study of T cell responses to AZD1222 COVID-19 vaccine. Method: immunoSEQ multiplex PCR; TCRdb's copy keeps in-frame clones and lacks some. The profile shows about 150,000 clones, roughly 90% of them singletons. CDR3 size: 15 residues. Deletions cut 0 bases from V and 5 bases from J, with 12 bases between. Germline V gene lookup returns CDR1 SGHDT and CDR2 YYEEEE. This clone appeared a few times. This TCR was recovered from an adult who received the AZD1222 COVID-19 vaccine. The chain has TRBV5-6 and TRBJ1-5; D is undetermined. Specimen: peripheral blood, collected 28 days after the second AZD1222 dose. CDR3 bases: TGTGCCAGCAGCTTGGTCGGCAGGTCCGATCAGCCCCAGCATTTT. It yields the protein CASSLVGRSDQPQHF.